This T cell receptor (beta chain) was identified during a study of monozygotic twins with cystic fibrosis. Generated by immunoSEQ multiplex PCR, the TCRdb table keeps only in-frame clones and is missing some. The sample shows 32,000 or so clones, roughly 90% of them seen only once. V was pared by 0 bases and J by 2 bases, with 10 bases of the junction left unmatched. Germline-derived CDR1 and CDR2 are SGHRS and YFSETQ. CDR3 size: 17 residues. This clonotype was obtained from a girl aged 2 to 10 with cystic fibrosis. The sample comprised blood. The chain carries TRBV5-1 and TRBJ2-7; 8 bases are shared with TRBD1. Here the CDR3 reads CASSLASWDRRTYEQYF. The CDR3 nucleotides are TGCGCCAGCAGCTTGGCGAGCTGGGACAGGAGGACCTACGAGCAGTACTTC.